This T cell receptor (beta chain) was sequenced in a study of cytomegalovirus exposure and HLA in healthy donors. Trimming took off 2 bases at V and 4 bases at J, with 12 bases between the two ends. The length of the CDR3 is 14 residues. Germline lookup yields CDR1 SGHDT and CDR2 YYEEEE. Whole-study findings and limits: Later analysis found that TCR beta chains associated with HLA were more clonally expanded than other, equally common chains. Follow-up analysis later connected one missense variant in DCLRE1C with trimming of TCR beta V- and J-genes. Excluded: some indistinguishable V segments such as TRBV6-2 and TRBV6-3.

The PCR ran on 60 Vbeta and 13 Jbeta primers. Clones were sequenced by immunoSEQ multiplex PCR, and TCRdb holds only the in-frame ones, with some missing. The table records some 160,000 clones, roughly 80% of them present only once. For this clone: The antigen remains undetermined.

Sequencing was done on a sample of PBMCs. The source of this sequence is a woman aged 40 to 50 in good health and CMV-seronegative. The chain is built from TRBV5-6 and TRBJ2-5, with unresolved D. The CDR3 is CASSFPGPGETQYF. The CDR3, as DNA: TGTGCCAGCAGCTTTCCCGGTCCAGGAGAGACCCAGTACTTC.